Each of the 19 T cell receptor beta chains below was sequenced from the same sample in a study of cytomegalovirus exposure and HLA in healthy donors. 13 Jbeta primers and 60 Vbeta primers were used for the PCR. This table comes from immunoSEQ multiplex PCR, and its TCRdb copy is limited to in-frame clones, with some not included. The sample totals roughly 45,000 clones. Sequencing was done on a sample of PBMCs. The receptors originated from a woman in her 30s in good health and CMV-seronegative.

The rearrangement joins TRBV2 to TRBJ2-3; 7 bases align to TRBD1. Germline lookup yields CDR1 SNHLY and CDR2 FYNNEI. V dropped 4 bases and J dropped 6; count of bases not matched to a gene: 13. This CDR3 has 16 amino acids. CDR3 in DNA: TGTGCCAGCAGTGCTTTGGACAGGCAAGAATCGGATACGCAGTATTTT. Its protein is CASSALDRQESDTQYF.

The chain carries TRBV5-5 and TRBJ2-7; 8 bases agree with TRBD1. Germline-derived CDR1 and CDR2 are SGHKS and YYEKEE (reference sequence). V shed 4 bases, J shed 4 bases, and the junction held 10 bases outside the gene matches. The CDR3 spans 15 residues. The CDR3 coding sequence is TGTGCCAGCAGCCTCTTCGGACAGGGATCTTACGAGCAGTACTTC. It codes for CASSLFGQGSYEQYF.

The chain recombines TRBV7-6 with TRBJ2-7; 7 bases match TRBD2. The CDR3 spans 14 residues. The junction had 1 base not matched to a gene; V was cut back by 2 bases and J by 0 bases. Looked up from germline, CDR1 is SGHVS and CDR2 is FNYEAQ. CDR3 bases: TGTGCCAGCAGCTTAACTAGCGCCTCCTACGAGCAGTACTTC. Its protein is CASSLTSASYEQYF.

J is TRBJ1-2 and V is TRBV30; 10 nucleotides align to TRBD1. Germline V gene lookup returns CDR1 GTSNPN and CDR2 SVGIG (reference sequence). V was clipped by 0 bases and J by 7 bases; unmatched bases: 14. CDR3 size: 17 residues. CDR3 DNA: TGTGCCTGGAGTGTCGGGACAGGGGATATTCAGGGGTTTGGCTACACCTTC. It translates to CAWSVGTGDIQGFGYTF.

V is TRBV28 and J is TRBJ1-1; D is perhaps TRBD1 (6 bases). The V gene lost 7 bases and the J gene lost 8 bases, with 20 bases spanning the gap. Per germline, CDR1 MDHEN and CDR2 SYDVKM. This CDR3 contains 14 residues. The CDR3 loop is CASIPGQLNAEAFF. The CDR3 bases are TGTGCCAGCATCCCGGGACAATTAAACGCCGAAGCTTTCTTT. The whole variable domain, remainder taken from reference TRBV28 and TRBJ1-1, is DVKVTQSSRYLVKRTGEKVFLECVQDMDHENMFWYRQDPGLGLRLIYFSYDVKMKEKGDIPEGYSVSREKKERFSLILESASTNQTSMYLCASIPGQLNAEAFFGQGTRLTVV.

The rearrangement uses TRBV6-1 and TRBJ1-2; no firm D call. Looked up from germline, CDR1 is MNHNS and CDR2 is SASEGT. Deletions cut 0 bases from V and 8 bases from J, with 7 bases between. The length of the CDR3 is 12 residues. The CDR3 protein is CASSEAIRGYTF. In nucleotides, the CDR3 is TGTGCCAGCAGTGAAGCGATTCGGGGCTACACCTTC.

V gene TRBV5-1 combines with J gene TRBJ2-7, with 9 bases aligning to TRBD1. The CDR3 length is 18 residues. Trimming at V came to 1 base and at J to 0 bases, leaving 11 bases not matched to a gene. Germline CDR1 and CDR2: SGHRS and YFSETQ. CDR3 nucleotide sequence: TGCGCCAGCAGCTTGTATGCAACAGGGGGCTATAGCTCCTACGAGCAGTACTTC. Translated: CASSLYATGGYSSYEQYF.

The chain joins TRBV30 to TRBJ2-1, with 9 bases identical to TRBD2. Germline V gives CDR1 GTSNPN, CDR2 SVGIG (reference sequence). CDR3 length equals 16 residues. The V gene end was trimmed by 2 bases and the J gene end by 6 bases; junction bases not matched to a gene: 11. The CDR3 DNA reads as TGTGCCTGGAGTCCTAGCGCGGGGGGGGTGGGCAATGAGCAGTTCTTC. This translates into CAWSPSAGGVGNEQFF.

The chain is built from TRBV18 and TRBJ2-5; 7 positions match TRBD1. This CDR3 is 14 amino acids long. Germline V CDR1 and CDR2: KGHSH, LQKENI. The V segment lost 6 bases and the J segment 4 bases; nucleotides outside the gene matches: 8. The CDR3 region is CASSLRQGGETQYF. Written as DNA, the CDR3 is TGTGCCAGCTCCCTCAGACAGGGCGGAGAGACCCAGTACTTC.

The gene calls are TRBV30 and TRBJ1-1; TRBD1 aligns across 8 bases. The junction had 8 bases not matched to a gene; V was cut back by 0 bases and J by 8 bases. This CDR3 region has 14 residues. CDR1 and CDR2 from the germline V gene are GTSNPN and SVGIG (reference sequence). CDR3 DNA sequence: TGTGCCTGGAGTGTAAAGGCAGGGGGCAAGGAAGCTTTCTTT. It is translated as CAWSVKAGGKEAFF.

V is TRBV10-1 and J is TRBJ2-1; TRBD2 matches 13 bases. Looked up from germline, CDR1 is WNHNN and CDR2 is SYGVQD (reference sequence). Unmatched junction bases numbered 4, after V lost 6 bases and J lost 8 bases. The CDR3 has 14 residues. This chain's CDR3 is CASSSGLAGDEQFF. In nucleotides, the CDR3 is TGCGCCAGCAGCTCAGGACTAGCGGGAGATGAGCAGTTCTTC.

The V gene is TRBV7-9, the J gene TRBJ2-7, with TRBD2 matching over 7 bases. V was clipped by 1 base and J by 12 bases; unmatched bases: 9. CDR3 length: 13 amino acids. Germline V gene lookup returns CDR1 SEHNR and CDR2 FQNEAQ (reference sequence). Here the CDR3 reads CASSLEGGTLPYF. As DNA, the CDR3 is TGTGCCAGCAGCTTAGAGGGAGGGACTCTACCGTACTTC.

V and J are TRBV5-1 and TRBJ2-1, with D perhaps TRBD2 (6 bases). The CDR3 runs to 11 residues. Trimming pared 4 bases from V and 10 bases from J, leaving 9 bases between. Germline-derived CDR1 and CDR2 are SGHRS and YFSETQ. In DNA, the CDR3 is TGCGCCAGCAGCGTCCGGGGGGAGCAGTTCTTC. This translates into CASSVRGEQFF. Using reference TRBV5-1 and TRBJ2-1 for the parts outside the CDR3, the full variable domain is KAGVTQTPRYLIKTRGQQVTLSCSPISGHRSVSWYQQTPGQGLQFLFEYFSETQRNKGNFPGRFSGRQFSNSRSEMNVSTLELGDSALYLCASSVRGEQFFGPGTRLTVL.

CDR3 in DNA: TGTGCCAGCAGCTACCATACAGTTTACTATGGCTACACCTTC. Translated: CASSYHTVYYGYTF. The chain links TRBV7-9 to TRBJ1-2; D ambiguous. CDR3 length equals 14 residues. The ends were cut back, 4 bases at V and 3 bases at J, with 12 bases in the middle. In germline, CDR1 is SEHNR, CDR2 FQNEAQ (reference sequence).

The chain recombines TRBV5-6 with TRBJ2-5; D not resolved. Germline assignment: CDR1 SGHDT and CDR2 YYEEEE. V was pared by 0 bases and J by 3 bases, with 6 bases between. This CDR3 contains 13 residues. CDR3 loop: CASSLGYKETQYF. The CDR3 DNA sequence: TGTGCCAGCAGCTTGGGCTATAAAGAGACCCAGTACTTC.

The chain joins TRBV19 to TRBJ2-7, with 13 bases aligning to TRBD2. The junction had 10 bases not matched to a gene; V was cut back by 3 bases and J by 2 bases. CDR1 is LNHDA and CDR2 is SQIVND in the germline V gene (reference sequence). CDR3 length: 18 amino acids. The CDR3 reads CASSILTSGRESPYEQYF. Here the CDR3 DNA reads TGTGCCAGTAGTATCCTAACTAGCGGGAGGGAATCCCCCTACGAGCAGTACTTC.

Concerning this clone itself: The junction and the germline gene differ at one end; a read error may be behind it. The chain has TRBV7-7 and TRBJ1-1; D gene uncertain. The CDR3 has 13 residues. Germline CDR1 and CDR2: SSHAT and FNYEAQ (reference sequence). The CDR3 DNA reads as TGTGCTAGCAGCTTTGACTTGAACACTGAAGCTTTCTTT. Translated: CASSFDLNTEAFF. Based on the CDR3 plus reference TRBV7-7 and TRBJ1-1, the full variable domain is GAGVSQSPRYKVTKRGQDVTLRCDPISSHATLYWYQQALGQGPEFLTYFNYEAQPDKSGLPSDRFSAERPEGSISTLTIQRTEQRDSAMYRCASSFDLNTEAFFGQGTRLTVV.

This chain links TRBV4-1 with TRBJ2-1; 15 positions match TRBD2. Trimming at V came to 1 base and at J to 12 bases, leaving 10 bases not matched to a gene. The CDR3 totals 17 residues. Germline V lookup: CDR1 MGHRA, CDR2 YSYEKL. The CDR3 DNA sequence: TGCGCCAGCAGCCAAGCGTTCCGGACTAGCGGGAGGGCCGGGCAGTTCTTC. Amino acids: CASSQAFRTSGRAGQFF.

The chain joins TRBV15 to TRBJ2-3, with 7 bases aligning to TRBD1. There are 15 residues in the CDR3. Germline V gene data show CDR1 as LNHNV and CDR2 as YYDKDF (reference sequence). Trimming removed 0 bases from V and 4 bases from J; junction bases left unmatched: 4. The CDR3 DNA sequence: TGTGCCACCAGCAGAGATCAAGGGGGCGCAGATACGCAGTATTTT. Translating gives CATSRDQGGADTQYF.